Sequencing of this T cell receptor beta chain was carried out in a study of vaccination effects on CD4 cells after COVID-19. For this clone: What it binds is unknown.

The germline gives CDR1 SGHVS, CDR2 FQNEAQ. This CDR3 is 13 amino acids long. V was shortened by 2 bases and J by 7 bases, with 11 bases between the two germline ends. Study-wide findings and caveats: Nearly all vaccine-induced clones in healthy recipients recognized only SARS-CoV-2.

With approximately ten days of culture completed, CD4+ T cells were isolated. TCRdb's table, derived via immunoSEQ multiplex PCR, lists solely in-frame clones and lacks some. Here the sample spans 70,000 to 85,000 clones, 77% being singletons. This clonotype was obtained from a human donor who received a COVID-19 vaccine. The chain employs TRBV7-8 and TRBJ1-2; possibly TRBD1 for D (6 bases). Sequencing used CD4+ T cells from PBMCs cultured without peptide, obtained before COVID-19 vaccination. CDR3 nucleotides: TGTGCCAGCAGCTTACCAGGGGCGGGTGGCTACACCTTC. Residues: CASSLPGAGGYTF. The full variable domain, in which reference TRBV7-8 and TRBJ1-2 provide the parts outside the CDR3, is GAGVSQSPRYKVAKRGQDVALRCDPISGHVSLFWYQQALGQGPEFLTYFQNEAQLDKSGLPSDRFFAERPEGSVSTLKIQRTQQEDSAVYLCASSLPGAGGYTFGSGTRLTVV.